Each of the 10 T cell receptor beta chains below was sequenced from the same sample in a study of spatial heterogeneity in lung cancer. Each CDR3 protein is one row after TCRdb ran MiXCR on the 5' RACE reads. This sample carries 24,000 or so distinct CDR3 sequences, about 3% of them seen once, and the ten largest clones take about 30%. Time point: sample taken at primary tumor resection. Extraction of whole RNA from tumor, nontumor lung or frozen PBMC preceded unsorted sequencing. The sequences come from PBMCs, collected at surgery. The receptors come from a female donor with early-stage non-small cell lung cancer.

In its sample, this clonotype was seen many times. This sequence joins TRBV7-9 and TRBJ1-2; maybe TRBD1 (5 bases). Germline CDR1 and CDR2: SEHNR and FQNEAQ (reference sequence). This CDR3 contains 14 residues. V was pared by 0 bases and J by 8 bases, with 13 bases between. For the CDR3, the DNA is TGTGCCAGCAGCTTAGCGGGAGAGGGGCCCGGCTACACCTTC. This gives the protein CASSLAGEGPGYTF.

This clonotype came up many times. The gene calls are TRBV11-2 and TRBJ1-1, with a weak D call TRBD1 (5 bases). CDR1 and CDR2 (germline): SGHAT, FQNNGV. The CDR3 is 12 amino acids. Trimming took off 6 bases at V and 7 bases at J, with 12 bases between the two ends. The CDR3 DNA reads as TGTGCCAGCAGTCGAGCCAGGGATGAAGCTTTCTTT. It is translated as CASSRARDEAFF.

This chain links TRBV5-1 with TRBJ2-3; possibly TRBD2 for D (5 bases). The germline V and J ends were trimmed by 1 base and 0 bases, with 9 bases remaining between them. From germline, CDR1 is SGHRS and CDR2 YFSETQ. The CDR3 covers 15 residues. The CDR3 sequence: CASSLYGVSTDTQYF. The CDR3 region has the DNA TGCGCCAGCAGCTTGTACGGGGTGAGCACAGATACGCAGTATTTT.

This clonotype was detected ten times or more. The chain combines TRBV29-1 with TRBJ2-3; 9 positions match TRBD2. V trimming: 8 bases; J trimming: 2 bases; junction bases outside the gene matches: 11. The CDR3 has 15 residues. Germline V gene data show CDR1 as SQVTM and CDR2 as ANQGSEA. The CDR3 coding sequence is TGCAGCTCCTCCTACGCGGGAGGGCCCACAGATACGCAGTATTTT. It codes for CSSSYAGGPTDTQYF.

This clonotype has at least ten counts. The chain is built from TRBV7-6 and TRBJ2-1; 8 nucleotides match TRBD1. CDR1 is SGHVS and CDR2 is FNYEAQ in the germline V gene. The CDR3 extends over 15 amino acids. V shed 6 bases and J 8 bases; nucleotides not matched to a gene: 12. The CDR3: CASSYDGQGGDEQFF. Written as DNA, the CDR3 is TGTGCCAGCAGTTATGATGGACAGGGCGGGGATGAGCAGTTCTTC.

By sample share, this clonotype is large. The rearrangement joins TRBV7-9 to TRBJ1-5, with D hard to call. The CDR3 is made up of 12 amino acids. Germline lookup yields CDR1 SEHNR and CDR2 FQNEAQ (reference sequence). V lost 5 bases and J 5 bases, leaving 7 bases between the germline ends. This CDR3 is CASSEDYQPQHF. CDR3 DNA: TGTGCCAGCAGCGAAGATTATCAGCCCCAGCATTTT.

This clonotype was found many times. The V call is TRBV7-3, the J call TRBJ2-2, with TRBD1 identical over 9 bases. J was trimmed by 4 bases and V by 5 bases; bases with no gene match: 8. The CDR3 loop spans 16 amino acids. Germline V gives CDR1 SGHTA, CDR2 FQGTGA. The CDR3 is CASSLGTGWSTGELFF. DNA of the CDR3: TGTGCCAGCAGCCTGGGGACAGGGTGGAGCACCGGGGAGCTGTTTTTT. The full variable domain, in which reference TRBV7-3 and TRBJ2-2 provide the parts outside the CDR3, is GAGVSQTPSNKVTEKGKYVELRCDPISGHTALYWYRQSLGQGPEFLIYFQGTGAADDSGLPNDRFFAVRPEGSVSTLKIQRTERGDSAVYLCASSLGTGWSTGELFFGEGSRLTVL.

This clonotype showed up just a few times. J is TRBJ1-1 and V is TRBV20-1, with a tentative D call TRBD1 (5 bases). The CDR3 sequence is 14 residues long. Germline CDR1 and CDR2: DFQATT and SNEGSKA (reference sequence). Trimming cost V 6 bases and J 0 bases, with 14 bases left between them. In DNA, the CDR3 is TGCAGTGCGGACCGTAGGACAATGAACACTGAAGCTTTCTTT. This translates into CSADRRTMNTEAFF.

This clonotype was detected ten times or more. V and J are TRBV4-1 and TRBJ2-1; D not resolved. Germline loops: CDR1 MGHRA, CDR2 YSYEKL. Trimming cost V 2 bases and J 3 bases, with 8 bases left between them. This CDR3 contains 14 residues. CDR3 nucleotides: TGCGCCAGCAGCCAACAATCACTCTACAATGAGCAGTTCTTC. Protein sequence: CASSQQSLYNEQFF.

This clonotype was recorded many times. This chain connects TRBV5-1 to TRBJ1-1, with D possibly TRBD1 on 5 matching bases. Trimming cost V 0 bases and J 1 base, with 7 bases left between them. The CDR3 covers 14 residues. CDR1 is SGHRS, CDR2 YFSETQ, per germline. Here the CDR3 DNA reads TGCGCCAGCAGCTTGGCAGGGAGGAACACTGAAGCTTTCTTT. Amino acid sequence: CASSLAGRNTEAFF.